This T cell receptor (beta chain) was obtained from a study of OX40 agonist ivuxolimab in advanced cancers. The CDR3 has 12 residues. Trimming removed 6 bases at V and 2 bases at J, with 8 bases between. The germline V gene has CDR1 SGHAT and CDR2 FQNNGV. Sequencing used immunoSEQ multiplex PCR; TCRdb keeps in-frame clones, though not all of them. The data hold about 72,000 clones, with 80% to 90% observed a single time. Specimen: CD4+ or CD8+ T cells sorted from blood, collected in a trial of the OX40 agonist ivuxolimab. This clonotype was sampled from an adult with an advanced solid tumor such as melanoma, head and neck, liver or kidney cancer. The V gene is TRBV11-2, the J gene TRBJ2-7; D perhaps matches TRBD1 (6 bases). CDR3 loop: CASRDSAYEQYF. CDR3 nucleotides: TGTGCCAGCAGGGACAGCGCCTACGAGCAGTACTTC. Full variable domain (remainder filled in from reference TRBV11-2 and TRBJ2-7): EAGVAQSPRYKIIEKRQSVAFWCNPISGHATLYWYQQILGQGPKLLIQFQNNGVVDDSQLPKDRFSAERLKGVDSTLKIQPAKLEDSAVYLCASRDSAYEQYFGPGTRLTVT.